This TCR beta chain derives from a study of blood T cell repertoires in COVID-19 (TCRdb year 2020). Some background on the complete study: Collaborator samples came from the United States, Italy and Spain and covered acute and convalescent phases of COVID-19. The material from the prospective study consisted of cDNA or gDNA derived from T cells, B-cell-depleted T cells, or PBMCs. The dataset comprised deeply sampled blood TCRbeta repertoires from subjects exposed to, actively infected with, or recovered from COVID-19. A freely available public database, intended as a resource for researchers studying the immune response to SARS-CoV-2, is where the repertoires were released. Sample metadata almost always included a de-identified subject ID, COVID-19 status, age in years and sex. Samples came from the ongoing ImmuneRACE study (first 160 participants) plus 1,254 subjects from 6 global collaborators. Where available, HLA class I and class II types were obtained from metadata supplied by the sample provider rather than from assay-based typing. On the study overall, not on this receptor specifically: The quantity of clinical and demographic metadata differed by source and by participant and was supplied without curation.

One collaborating source in Seattle enrolled patients during active infection and followed them longitudinally through the course of disease. The collaborating institutions used their own protocols to collect whole blood in K2EDTA tubes. For TCRbeta analysis, collaborators shipped samples as frozen whole blood, isolated PBMCs, or DNA extracted from either of those sample types. As encoded in the germline V gene (reference sequence), CDR1 is MNHEY while CDR2 is SMNVEV. The CDR3 covers 17 residues, taking in both the cysteine and the phenylalanine. The DNA shown is the 51-base CDR3, in frame from base 1. Deletion took 5 bases off V and 1 base off J, with a span of 15 bases between the germline ends. The immunoSEQ Assay, a bias-controlled multiplex PCR, was used to amplify TCRbeta CDR3 regions from genomic DNA. The paper's processing steps were these. The number of nucleated cells in each sample was estimated from the amplification of reference gene primers within the assay. To quantify the absolute abundance of each unique TCRbeta CDR3 rearrangement, sequence reads were collapsed and filtered. Productive Simpson clonality was computed per sample as the square root of Simpson's diversity index over productive rearrangements. Imported from immuneACCESS, the table was reduced by TCRdb to in-frame sequences with V and J called. These copies leave out some clones; in studies compared against another copy, an unresolved V gene accounts for under half, and the cause of the remainder is not known. That table supplies the V and J calls and clone size; D and trimming were determined from the DNA. For this sample the table gives 90,000 or so clones, of which approximately 91% were detected only once. The biggest ten clones account for more than 5% of the sample.

A single count supports this clone. Its binding antigen is unknown. Within one base of it there is no much larger clone, and no base qualities were kept. This receptor chain uses TRBV27 and TRBJ2-6; TRBD2 might be the D gene, on 5 matching bases. Sequencing input: peripheral blood. The sequence was collected from a man between 60 and 75 years old with COVID-19, enrolled during active disease. The CDR3 reads as follows: CASSAREVVSGANVLTF. Read as DNA, the sequence is TGTGCCAGCAGTGCCCGGGAAGTAGTGTCTGGGGCCAACGTCCTGACTTTC. Here the CDR3 is joined to the reference TRBV27 and TRBJ2-6 genes, and the full variable domain is: EAQVTQNPRYLITVTGKKLTVTCSQNMNHEYMSWYRQDPGLGLRQIYYSMNVEVTDKGDVPEGYKVSRKEKRNFPLILESPSPNQTSLYFCASSAREVVSGANVLTFGAGSRLTVL.